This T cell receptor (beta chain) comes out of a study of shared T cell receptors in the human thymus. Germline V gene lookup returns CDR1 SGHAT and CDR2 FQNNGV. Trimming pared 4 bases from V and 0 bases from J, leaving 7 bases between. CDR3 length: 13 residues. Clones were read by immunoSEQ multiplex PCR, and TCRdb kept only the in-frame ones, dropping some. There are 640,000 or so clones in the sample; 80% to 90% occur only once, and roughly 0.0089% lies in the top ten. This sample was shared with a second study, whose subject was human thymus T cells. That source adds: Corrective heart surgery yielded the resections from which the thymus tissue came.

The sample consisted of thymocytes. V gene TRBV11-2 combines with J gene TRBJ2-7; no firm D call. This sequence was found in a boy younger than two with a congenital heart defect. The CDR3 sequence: CASSCGLSYEQYF. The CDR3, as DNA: TGTGCCAGCAGCTGCGGTCTCTCCTACGAGCAGTACTTC.